The T cell receptor beta chain described here comes from a study of blood T cells in healthy people across ages. Notes on the study in general: Older age went with lower TCR beta diversity per million T cells, in a roughly linear way.

This clonotype was seen only a few times. Its antigen is not identified. A sample-barcoded 5' primer and a J-beta primer mix were used in a second PCR of about 7 to 12 cycles. Each cDNA molecule received a tag from a template-switch adaptor that had 12 random nucleotides. MiXCR, applied by TCRdb to the 5' RACE reads, yields one record per CDR3 protein. The sample has roughly 700,000 distinct CDR3 sequences, around 25% seen once. This CDR3 is built from 11 residues. CDR1 and CDR2 from the germline V gene are DFQATT and SNEGSKA (reference sequence). Deletions cut 5 bases from V and 5 bases from J, with 9 bases between. The same data also went into a second study, on T cells of mothers and their children. This second study says: Within related and unrelated pairs, thymic selection shapes TCR recombination output in a similar way.

Specimen: blood. The chain recombines TRBV20-1 with TRBJ2-5, with D uncertain. This clonotype was obtained from a boy aged 5-17 years in good health. CDR3 DNA sequence: TGCAGTGCTGTACCGACTGAGACCCAGTACTTC. Its translation: CSAVPTETQYF.